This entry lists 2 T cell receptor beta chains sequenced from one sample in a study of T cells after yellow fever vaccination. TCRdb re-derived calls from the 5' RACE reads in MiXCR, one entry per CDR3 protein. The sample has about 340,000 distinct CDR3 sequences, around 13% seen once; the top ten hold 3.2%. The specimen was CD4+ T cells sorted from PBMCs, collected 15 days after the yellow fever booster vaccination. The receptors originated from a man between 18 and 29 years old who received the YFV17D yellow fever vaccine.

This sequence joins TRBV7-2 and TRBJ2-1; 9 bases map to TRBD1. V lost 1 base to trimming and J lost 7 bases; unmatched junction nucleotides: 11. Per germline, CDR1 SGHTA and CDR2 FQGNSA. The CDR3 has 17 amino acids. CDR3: CASSLVGTGNSGNEQFF. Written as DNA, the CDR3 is TGTGCCAGCAGCTTAGTGGGGACAGGGAACTCCGGTAATGAGCAGTTCTTC.

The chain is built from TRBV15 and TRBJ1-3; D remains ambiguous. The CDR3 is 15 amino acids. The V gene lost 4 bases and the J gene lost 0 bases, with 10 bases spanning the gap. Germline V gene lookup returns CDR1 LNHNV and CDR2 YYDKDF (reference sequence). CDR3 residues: CATSIGTFSGNTIYF. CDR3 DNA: TGTGCCACCAGCATAGGAACGTTCTCTGGAAACACCATATATTTT.